These T cell receptor beta chains were read from a single sample in a study of shared clonotypes between healthy human individuals. Data came from immunoSEQ multiplex PCR; TCRdb stores just in-frame clones and leaves some out. This sample has about 2.3 million clones; more than 85% occur once, and the top ten carry 0.35% to 0.5%. Sequencing was performed on naive CD4+ T cells from PBMCs. Every receptor here comes from a man younger than 30 in good health. Some clones in this sample may be carry-over from other donors' samples. Both conserved end residues are part of each CDR3. D genes are given only for firm matches.

V: TRBV11-2; J: TRBJ2-7; length: 14; D: -; DNA: TGTGCCAGCAGCTTAGTAGCGTCGGGGCACGAGCAGTACTTC; CDR3: CASSLVASGHEQYF
V: TRBV5-1; J: TRBJ1-1; length: 13; D: -; DNA: TGCGCCAGCAGCTTCACACTGAACACTGAAGCTTTCTTT; CDR3: CASSFTLNTEAFF
V: TRBV29-1; J: TRBJ1-1; length: 16; D: -; DNA: TGCAGCGTTGAGACGGCACGTACGCCACTCGGCACTGAAGCTTTCTTT; CDR3: CSVETARTPLGTEAFF
V: TRBV5-1; J: TRBJ2-1; length: 15; D: TRBD2; DNA: TGCGCCAGCATCCAGACGGGGGGCTCCTACAATGAGCAGTTCTTC; CDR3: CASIQTGGSYNEQFF
V: TRBV29-1; J: TRBJ2-3; length: 14; D: TRBD2; DNA: TGCAGCGCTGGGACTAGCGGGAATCTAGATACGCAGTATTTT; CDR3: CSAGTSGNLDTQYF
V: TRBV27; J: TRBJ2-3; length: 15; D: -; DNA: TGTGCCAGCAGTCCTTATCGGGTTTTTGTGGATACGCAGTATTTT; CDR3: CASSPYRVFVDTQYF
V: TRBV28; J: TRBJ2-5; length: 14; D: -; DNA: TGTGCCAGCAGTTCAAGGGACGGGCAAGAGACCCAGTACTTC; CDR3: CASSSRDGQETQYF
V: TRBV7-3; J: TRBJ2-1; length: 15; D: TRBD2; DNA: TGTGCCAGCAGCGCCCTCGGGGGGTCCTACAATGAGCAGTTCTTC; CDR3: CASSALGGSYNEQFF
V: TRBV30; J: TRBJ2-5; length: 12; D: TRBD2; DNA: TGTGCCTGGAAGGGCGGGAGCGGGACCCAGTACTTC; CDR3: CAWKGGSGTQYF
V: TRBV28; J: TRBJ1-3; length: 13; D: TRBD1; DNA: TGTGCCACCGACAGGGGTGTCGGAAACACCATATATTTT; CDR3: CATDRGVGNTIYF
V: TRBV21-1; J: TRBJ2-1; length: 18; D: -; DNA: TGTGCCAGCAGTCAACTTGGGACTAGCCGGAACTCCTACAATGAGCAGTTCTTC; CDR3: CASSQLGTSRNSYNEQFF
V: TRBV4-3; J: TRBJ2-7; length: 17; D: TRBD2; DNA: TGCGCCAGCAGCCCGTTTCGGGGTAGCGGGACGACCTACGAGCAGTACTTC; CDR3: CASSPFRGSGTTYEQYF
V: TRBV5-5; J: TRBJ2-4; length: 15; D: -; DNA: TGTGCCAGCAGCCCCAAGCGACAGGACCAAAACATTCAGTACTTC; CDR3: CASSPKRQDQNIQYF
V: TRBV11-3; J: TRBJ2-1; length: 15; D: -; DNA: TGTGCCAGCAGCCGGGAAAAGCGTGGCTACAATGAGCAGTTCTTC; CDR3: CASSREKRGYNEQFF
V: TRBV5-4; J: TRBJ2-5; length: 15; D: TRBD1; DNA: TGTGCCAGCAGCCCGGGGACAGCGTCCCAAGAGACCCAGTACTTC; CDR3: CASSPGTASQETQYF